This entry lists 12 T cell receptor beta chains sequenced from one sample in a study of OX40 agonist ivuxolimab in advanced cancers. TCRdb's copy holds only in-frame clones and misses some; the assay was immunoSEQ multiplex PCR. The data contain more than 65,000 clones, over 75% of them singletons. The input for sequencing was CD4+ or CD8+ T cells sorted from blood, taken in a trial of the OX40 agonist ivuxolimab. These receptors were collected from an adult with an advanced solid tumor such as melanoma, head and neck, liver or kidney cancer.

The gene calls are TRBV27 and TRBJ1-6, with 12 bases fitting TRBD1. J lost 7 bases, V lost 0 bases, and 4 bases had no gene match. CDR1 and CDR2 (germline): MNHEY, SMNVEV (reference sequence). The CDR3 is 17 residues long. CDR3 nucleotide sequence: TGTGCCAGCAGTTTATCGGGGACAGGGGGCTGGAATTCACCCCTCCACTTT. Translating gives CASSLSGTGGWNSPLHF.

This clone was seen more than once but under ten times. The rearrangement joins TRBV2 to TRBJ2-3; D is possibly TRBD1 (6 bases). Germline lookup yields CDR1 SNHLY and CDR2 FYNNEI. The CDR3 totals 14 residues. V was clipped by 4 bases and J by 2 bases, with 10 bases between them. The CDR3 DNA sequence: TGTGCCAGCAGTGGGCAGGGGCTCACAGATACGCAGTATTTT. It translates to CASSGQGLTDTQYF.

The chain links TRBV10-3 to TRBJ1-1; D not certain. The CDR3 extends over 14 amino acids. The germline V gene encodes CDR1 ENHRY and CDR2 SYGVKD. V was shortened by 8 bases and J by 1 base, with 14 bases between the two germline ends. The CDR3 loop is CAIGAGRENTEAFF. The CDR3, as DNA: TGTGCCATCGGAGCGGGCAGAGAGAACACTGAAGCTTTCTTT.

This rearrangement joins TRBV10-3 to TRBJ2-5; tentative D call: TRBD2 (6 bases). Germline V gives CDR1 ENHRY, CDR2 SYGVKD. The CDR3 is 13 residues long. V was cut by 11 bases and J by 1 base, with 14 bases left in between. The CDR3 region has the DNA TGTGCCGCCCAAGATAGCGGCCAAGAGACCCAGTACTTC. Protein: CAAQDSGQETQYF.

J is TRBJ1-2 and V is TRBV10-3, with 8 bases aligning to TRBD1. The germline CDR1 and CDR2 sequences are ENHRY and SYGVKD. The CDR3 runs to 15 residues. With 3 bases clipped from V and 7 bases from J, the junction kept 10 bases outside the gene matches. CDR3 bases: TGTGCCATCAGTGATGCCCGGACAGGGCTTCGTGGCTACACCTTC. This sequence encodes CAISDARTGLRGYTF.

The V gene is TRBV7-8, the J gene TRBJ1-2; 7 bases are a match to TRBD1. J gave up 0 bases and V 1 base, and 2 bases lay outside the gene matches. Germline values: CDR1 SGHVS, CDR2 FQNEAQ. The CDR3 is made up of 15 amino acids. The CDR3 here is CASSLGDRTNYGYTF. CDR3 DNA sequence: TGTGCCAGCAGCTTAGGGGACAGAACTAACTATGGCTACACCTTC.

This clone was recorded many times. CDR3 nucleotide sequence: TGTGCCAGCAGCCCCCATGGGGGGGAAGCTTTCTTT. The encoded protein is CASSPHGGEAFF. This chain uses TRBV11-1 with TRBJ1-1; D is possibly TRBD1 (5 bases). Germline V gene data show CDR1 as SGHAT and CDR2 as FQDESV (reference sequence). V was cut by 5 bases and J by 8 bases, with 12 bases left in between. The CDR3 sequence is 12 residues long.

The rearrangement links TRBV9 to TRBJ2-3; D unresolved. The length of the CDR3 is 13 residues. CDR1 and CDR2 (germline): SGDLS, YYNGEE. V was cut by 2 bases and J by 1 base, with 5 bases left in between. CDR3: CASSVLGTDTQYF. For the CDR3, the DNA is TGTGCCAGCAGCGTGTTAGGCACAGATACGCAGTATTTT. Full variable domain (missing parts from reference TRBV9 and TRBJ2-3): DSGVTQTPKHLITATGQRVTLRCSPRSGDLSVYWYQQSLDQGLQFLIQYYNGEERAKGNILERFSAQQFPDLHSELNLSSLELGDSALYFCASSVLGTDTQYFGPGTRLTVL.

The CDR3 nucleotides are TGTGCCAGCAGTTACTCGCAGGGAGGCGCTGGCTACACCTTC. Translating gives CASSYSQGGAGYTF. The genes are TRBV6-6 and TRBJ1-2, with a tentative D call TRBD1 (5 bases). The ends were cut back, 0 bases at V and 7 bases at J, with 12 bases in the middle. From germline, CDR1 is MNHNY and CDR2 SVGAGI (reference sequence). The CDR3 totals 14 residues.

The chain uses TRBV4-1 and TRBJ2-5; TRBD1 matches 7 bases. Germline-derived CDR1 and CDR2 are MGHRA and YSYEKL. The CDR3 consists of 17 residues. The ends lost 2 bases at V and 1 base at J; junction bases unmatched: 10. This CDR3 reads CASSQIGQARGQETQYF. CDR3 coding DNA: TGCGCCAGCAGCCAAATTGGACAGGCGAGAGGCCAAGAGACCCAGTACTTC.

This clone was observed a single time. The chain employs TRBV21-1 and TRBJ2-7; the table's D call of TRBD1 was not tested on the DNA. TRBV21-1 is noted as a pseudogene. The CDR3 runs to 17 residues. DNA of the CDR3: TGTGCCAGCAGCAAAGGAGGGACAGGGGGCGTTTTCTACGAGCAGTACTTC. It yields the protein CASSKGGTGGVFYEQYF.

The chain uses TRBV5-6 and TRBJ2-1; 9 bases are shared with TRBD1. From germline, CDR1 is SGHDT and CDR2 YYEEEE. The trim removed 0 bases at V and 3 bases at J, leaving 4 bases unmatched. The CDR3 totals 16 residues. The DNA of the CDR3 is TGTGCCAGCAGCTTGGAGGGACAGGGCTTCTACAATGAGCAGTTCTTC. This translates into CASSLEGQGFYNEQFF.